This TCR beta chain was identified in a study of blood T cells in healthy people across ages. A second PCR, run for roughly 7 to 11 cycles, used a sample-barcoded 5' primer plus a J-beta primer mix. Carrying 12 random nucleotides, a template-switch adaptor labeled each individual cDNA molecule. No fewer than 3 million CDR3-containing paired-end reads came from each sample. One entry per CDR3 protein results from TCRdb running MiXCR on the 5' RACE reads. The table shows around 1,800,000 distinct CDR3 sequences, with 35% to 50% occurring only once. This clonotype was recorded a few times. Germline CDR1 reads LGHDT; CDR2 reads YNNKEL (reference sequence). Trimming at V came to 4 bases and at J to 4 bases, leaving 6 bases not matched to a gene. This CDR3 is 16 amino acids long.

The clonotype originates from a human donor in good health. The chain is built from TRBV3-1 and TRBJ2-1; the match to TRBD2 covers 11 bases. Sample: blood. The CDR3 protein is CASSRRGLAAYNEQFF. The CDR3 DNA reads TGTGCCAGCAGCCGCCGGGGACTAGCGGCTTACAATGAGCAGTTCTTC.